The subject of this entry is one T cell receptor beta chain. Its antigen is unknown. Nothing much larger sits one base from this clone, and base qualities are not available. The CDR3 regions of human TCRbeta chains were analyzed by immunosequencing. Turning to the authors' computational methods: TCRs in the repertoires were compared against a reference library of SARS-CoV-2-specific TCRs that had been generated with the MIRA antigen-specificity platform. Breadth meant the fraction of unique TCRs that were SARS-CoV-2-associated, whereas depth meant the fraction of total T cells that were SARS-CoV-2-associated. Using the MIRA data, each spike-specific TCR was mapped to the spike region that the TCR reacts to and placed in a CD4 or CD8 class. Log10-transformed breadth and depth values were compared by one-way ANOVA with Sidak's multiple comparisons tests. This is the immuneACCESS table as TCRdb keeps it, with only in-frame sequences that have V and J called. A part of the clones is gone; compared with another copy, unresolved V genes explain less than half, and the rest is unexplained. For V, J and clone size, that table is used; D and trimming come from the DNA. Counted in this sample were 150,000 to 200,000 clones; almost 95% of them appeared once. The top ten constitute roughly a tenth of the sample.

This specimen comes from a study of T cell responses to AZD1222 COVID-19 vaccine (dated by TCRdb to the early 2020s). With respect to the entire study: Because spike-specific TCR depth and breadth did not differ between the two schedules, AZD1222 recipients who got a second dose at roughly 4 weeks were pooled with those who got a second dose at roughly 12 weeks. A total of 230 to 250 trial participants underwent TCR sequencing, of whom 207 had received two doses of AZD1222 and roughly 26 had received two doses of the MenACWY control vaccine. Trial participants were enrolled into age subgroups of 18-55, 56-69 and 70-plus years, which contained 148, 28 and 57 TCR-sequenced participants, respectively. General study outcomes and caveats: Most participants were white British and females outnumbered males, and the authors suggested that clonal diversity may have been underestimated. Because no day 14 peak-response samples were available, repertoires were characterized only after the peak T cell response. The vaccine-associated CD4 TCRs covered the entire spike protein, and the dominant responses fell in regions 160-218 and 743-854. The 56-69-year group was small, and its depth increase did not reach significance, likely because of low power. After two AZD1222 doses, spike-specific TCR breadth and depth were significantly higher than at day 0 and than in MenACWY recipients. Conclusions about previously exposed vaccinees are limited because only five or six AZD1222 recipients were SARS-CoV-2 seropositive at baseline. Reportedly, almost half of the unique spike-specific TCRs recognized epitopes lying outside the regions that are mutated in the B.1.351 and B.1.1.7 variants.

The germline V gene encodes CDR1 GTSNPN and CDR2 SVGIG (reference sequence). The CDR3 contains 14 residues, cysteine and phenylalanine counted. The DNA shown is the 42-base CDR3, in frame from base 1. V drops 0 bases and J drops 4 bases, leaving 12 bases in between. Per the publication, the time point label means: baseline before first vaccination. The vaccinee samples were drawn from two UK trials, COV001 and COV002, one of which was a single-blind randomized controlled phase 2/3 trial testing AZD1222 (ChAdOx1 nCoV-19) in healthy adults. For TCRbeta chain sequencing, PBMC samples were collected from trial participants at day 0 and at day 28 after the second dose.

The sequence came from an adult in good health. The sample here was peripheral blood, taken on day 0 of AZD1222 vaccination. Recombination linked TRBV30 to TRBJ1-2, with the D gene not clear enough to name. This receptor has the CDR3 CAWSVGRWAYGYTF. The base sequence is TGTGCCTGGAGTGTTGGCAGATGGGCCTATGGCTACACCTTC.